The 10 T cell receptor beta chains below come from one sample, sequenced in a study of blood T cell repertoires in COVID-19. Sequenced by immunoSEQ multiplex PCR; TCRdb stores in-frame clones only, minus some. The sample contains hundreds of thousands of clones, 75% to 90% of which appear only once. The sample was PBMCs or T cells enriched from blood (not recorded which). Every receptor here comes from a woman aged 18-29 years who had recovered from COVID-19.

The chain combines TRBV21-1 with TRBJ1-2; TRBD1 was called by the table and not checked on the DNA. TRBV21-1 is shown as a pseudogene. The CDR3 covers 16 residues. The CDR3 region is CASSKGHRGSKDGYTF. The CDR3 bases are TGTGCCAGCAGCAAAGGACATAGGGGCAGCAAAGATGGCTACACCTTC.

V usage is TRBV27 and J usage is TRBJ1-1; 9 bases agree with TRBD1. This CDR3 spans 14 amino acids. The V segment lost 6 bases and the J segment 4 bases; nucleotides outside the gene matches: 6. CDR1 and CDR2 (germline): MNHEY, SMNVEV (reference sequence). The CDR3 sequence is CASRLDRGATEAFF. In DNA, the CDR3 is TGTGCCAGCAGATTGGACAGGGGTGCCACTGAAGCTTTCTTT.

V is TRBV6-5 and J is TRBJ2-1; 10 bases agree with TRBD2. The CDR3 contains 16 residues. With V trimmed by 2 bases and J by 4 bases, 5 bases remained unmatched. Germline V gene sequence: CDR1 MNHEY, CDR2 SVGAGI. CDR3: CASSYLGTSDYNEQFF. The CDR3 DNA reads TGTGCCAGCAGTTACCTCGGGACTAGCGATTACAATGAGCAGTTCTTC.

The gene calls are TRBV5-4 and TRBJ2-5; 12 bases fit TRBD2. Trimming removed 1 base from V and 3 bases from J; junction bases left unmatched: 1. This CDR3 is 15 amino acids long. Germline CDR1 and CDR2: SGHNT and YYREEE (reference sequence). CDR3 in DNA: TGTGCCAGCAGCTTGACTAGCGGGGGGAAAGAGACCCAGTACTTC. Its protein is CASSLTSGGKETQYF. The full variable domain, with the rest looked up from reference TRBV5-4 and TRBJ2-5, is ETGVTQSPTHLIKTRGQQVTLRCSSQSGHNTVSWYQQALGQGPQFIFQYYREEENGRGNFPPRFSGLQFPNYSSELNVNALELDDSALYLCASSLTSGGKETQYFGPGTRLLVL.

The V call is TRBV28, the J call TRBJ1-2, with D hard to call. The germline V and J ends were trimmed by 2 bases and 2 bases, with 9 bases remaining between them. Germline loops: CDR1 MDHEN, CDR2 SYDVKM. The CDR3 loop spans 14 amino acids. This CDR3 is CASSLEALNYGYTF. The DNA of the CDR3 is TGTGCCAGCAGTTTAGAGGCCCTGAACTATGGCTACACCTTC.

V and J are TRBV5-1 and TRBJ1-1; tentatively, D is TRBD1 (5 bases). CDR1 SGHRS and CDR2 YFSETQ come from the germline V gene. The CDR3 runs to 14 residues. With 6 bases removed from V and 1 base from J, the gap between germline ends came to 13 bases. The CDR3 DNA reads as TGCGCCAGCAACCCCCCGGGGGGGAACACTGAAGCTTTCTTT. This sequence encodes CASNPPGGNTEAFF.

The chain combines TRBV4-2 with TRBJ2-6; 9 nucleotides align to TRBD2. The V and J ends lost 1 base and 0 bases, in that order; junction bases with no gene match: 4. Germline V lookup: CDR1 LGHNA, CDR2 YNFKEQ. The CDR3 runs 18 residues. This chain's CDR3 is CASSQVSGGTSGANVLTF. For the CDR3, the DNA is TGTGCCAGCAGCCAAGTGAGCGGGGGGACCTCTGGGGCCAACGTCCTGACTTTC.

J is TRBJ2-7 and V is TRBV6-6; 9 positions match TRBD1. Trimming cost V 5 bases and J 5 bases; bases outside gene matches: 16. Germline V CDR1 and CDR2: MNHNY, SVGAGI (reference sequence). The CDR3 consists of 17 residues. The CDR3: CASSQAMAITGGHEQYF. The CDR3 DNA follows: TGTGCCAGCAGTCAGGCGATGGCTATTACAGGGGGCCACGAGCAGTACTTC.

This chain links TRBV29-1 with TRBJ1-1, with D maybe TRBD1 (5 bases). This CDR3 has 13 residues. In germline, CDR1 is SQVTM, CDR2 ANQGSEA. Trimming took 4 bases from V and 1 from J, leaving 10 bases between them. This CDR3 reads CSVGGSRNTEAFF. Here the CDR3 DNA reads TGCAGCGTTGGGGGCAGTCGGAACACTGAAGCTTTCTTT.

The chain employs TRBV6-2 or TRBV6-3 and TRBJ2-1, with TRBD2 matching 7 bases. With 5 bases clipped from V and 7 bases from J, the junction kept 5 bases outside the gene matches. CDR3 length equals 13 residues. CDR1 is MNHEY, CDR2 SVGEGT, per germline. The CDR3 protein is CASSHGTTNEQFF. The CDR3 DNA sequence: TGTGCCAGCAGTCACGGGACTACGAATGAGCAGTTCTTC.